Following are 13 T cell receptor beta chains from one sample sequenced in a study of T cell responses to AZD1222 COVID-19 vaccine. Produced via immunoSEQ multiplex PCR; TCRdb's table is partial and in-frame only. The sample yields roughly 120,000 clones, 75% to 90% seen once. The sample consisted of peripheral blood, taken 28 days after the second AZD1222 dose. Receptor source: an adult who received the AZD1222 COVID-19 vaccine.

The chain has TRBV14 and TRBJ1-2; tentative D call: TRBD1 (6 bases). Germline V gives CDR1 SGHDN, CDR2 FVKESK. Trimming stripped 4 bases from V and 7 bases from J, with 13 bases between. This CDR3 is 13 amino acids long. Here the CDR3 reads CASSPRQDSGYTF. The CDR3 DNA follows: TGTGCCAGCAGCCCCCGACAGGATAGTGGCTACACCTTC.

V and J are TRBV18 and TRBJ1-2; the match to TRBD1 covers 7 bases. V gave up 6 bases and J gave up 1 base; unmatched junction bases: 5. This CDR3 has 14 residues. Germline CDR1 KGHSH, CDR2 LQKENI. In nucleotides, the CDR3 is TGTGCCAGCTCCGGGACAGTCCTTAACTATGGCTACACCTTC. This translates into CASSGTVLNYGYTF.

The chain uses TRBV12-3 or TRBV12-4 and TRBJ1-6; a possible D gene is TRBD1 (5 bases). The CDR3 length is 13 residues. V was shortened by 4 bases and J by 7 bases, with 8 bases between the two germline ends. This CDR3 reads CASSWGGNSPLHF. The DNA of the CDR3 is TGTGCCAGCAGTTGGGGGGGAAATTCACCCCTCCACTTT.

This chain uses TRBV2 with TRBJ1-2, with D tentatively TRBD1 (6 bases). CDR3 length: 13 amino acids. Germline assignment: CDR1 SNHLY and CDR2 FYNNEI. Trimming shortened V by 7 bases and J by 3 bases, and 12 bases separated the two germline ends. CDR3 sequence: CASTQRGYYGYTF. The DNA for the CDR3 is TGTGCCAGCACACAGAGGGGGTACTATGGCTACACCTTC.

The chain links TRBV12-3 or TRBV12-4 to TRBJ2-5; a weak D match, TRBD2 (6 bases). The CDR3 has 12 residues. Trimming took off 7 bases at V and 9 bases at J, with 15 bases between the two ends. The CDR3 DNA is TGTGCCAGCACCCCCGGCGGAGGGTCCCAGTACTTC. Its translation is CASTPGGGSQYF.

Only one count was recorded for this clone. The genes are TRBV5-1 and TRBJ2-5; the match to TRBD1 covers 8 bases. This CDR3 has 14 amino acids. Germline lookup yields CDR1 SGHRS and CDR2 YFSETQ. V shed 2 bases, J shed 1 base, and the junction held 1 base outside the gene matches. CDR3 loop: CASSFGQGQETQYF. The CDR3 DNA reads as TGCGCCAGCAGCTTTGGACAGGGCCAAGAGACCCAGTACTTC.

The V call is TRBV19, the J call TRBJ2-5; D may correspond to TRBD1 or TRBD2 (5 bases each). V lost 5 bases and J lost 2, with 18 bases in between. This CDR3 contains 16 residues. Germline V gives CDR1 LNHDA, CDR2 SQIVND (reference sequence). The CDR3 region is CASSGSRQTIQETQYF. CDR3 nucleotide sequence: TGTGCCAGTAGTGGTTCGAGACAGACTATTCAAGAGACCCAGTACTTC.

The chain recombines TRBV7-9 with TRBJ1-1; D is uncertain. Deletions cut 4 bases from V and 0 bases from J, with 6 bases between. The CDR3 has 13 amino acids. CDR1 and CDR2 from the germline V gene are SEHNR and FQNEAQ (reference sequence). CDR3 DNA: TGTGCCAGCAGCTCCTACATGAACACTGAAGCTTTCTTT. It translates to CASSSYMNTEAFF.

This chain joins TRBV5-6 and TRBJ1-5; D possibly corresponds to TRBD1 (5 bases). Germline lookup yields CDR1 SGHDT and CDR2 YYEEEE. Trimming left V 0 bases short and J 0 bases short, with 7 bases between. This CDR3 is built from 15 residues. CDR3 amino acids: CASSLAGYSNQPQHF. The CDR3 nucleotides are TGTGCCAGCAGCTTGGCAGGGTATAGCAATCAGCCCCAGCATTTT.

This clone appeared a few times. The chain employs TRBV18 and TRBJ1-4, with 8 bases fitting TRBD1. This CDR3 has 15 residues. Germline-derived CDR1 and CDR2 are KGHSH and LQKENI. V lost 5 bases to trimming and J lost 8 bases; unmatched junction nucleotides: 10. CDR3 amino acids: CASSANRGIDEKLFF. The CDR3 DNA reads TGTGCCAGCTCAGCCAACAGGGGGATTGACGAAAAACTGTTTTTT.

This chain connects TRBV24-1 to TRBJ2-1, with a possible D match to TRBD2 (6 bases). V was pared by 5 bases and J by 4 bases, with 29 bases between. The germline gives CDR1 KGHDR, CDR2 SFDVKD. The CDR3 sequence is 20 residues long. This CDR3 reads CATSALTGGVMLKGYNEQFF. The DNA of the CDR3 is TGTGCCACCAGTGCTCTTACCGGGGGAGTCATGCTGAAGGGGTACAATGAGCAGTTCTTC.

CDR3 coding DNA: TGCGCCAGCAGCTTGGCCGTATCCCATGAGGAGCAGTACTTC. Translation: CASSLAVSHEEQYF. V gene TRBV5-1 combines with J gene TRBJ2-7; no clear D. V was clipped by 0 bases and J by 7 bases, with 14 bases between them. The CDR3 contains 14 residues. Germline V gene data show CDR1 as SGHRS and CDR2 as YFSETQ.

This chain joins TRBV7-9 and TRBJ2-1; 10 nucleotides match TRBD2. The CDR3 length is 14 residues. V lost 2 bases, J lost 8 bases, and 3 bases stayed unmatched. Per germline, CDR1 SEHNR and CDR2 FQNEAQ (reference sequence). The CDR3 spells CASSLPLAGDEQFF. The CDR3 bases are TGTGCCAGCAGCTTACCTCTAGCGGGGGATGAGCAGTTCTTC.